Below, 22 T cell receptor beta chains from the same sample are listed, as sequenced in a study of a mutant IDH1 vaccine in newly diagnosed glioma. These receptors have no identified antigens. Time point meaning: week 11, during vaccination. The study gave 300 ug of mutant IDH1 20-mer peptide per vaccine dose, with topical imiquimod. Data came from immunoSEQ multiplex PCR; TCRdb stores just in-frame clones and leaves some out. Seen here are around 65,000 clones, roughly 80% observed once, and the top ten hold around 6.5%. Sequencing used PBMCs, obtained from a glioma patient whose treatment included an IDH1 peptide vaccine. Source of these receptors: a man aged 50-60 years with glioma.

The V gene is TRBV30, the J gene TRBJ2-5, with 9 nucleotides matching TRBD2. This CDR3 has 12 amino acids. The germline CDR1 and CDR2 sequences are GTSNPN and SVGIG (reference sequence). V gave up 8 bases and J gave up 5 bases; unmatched junction bases: 6. The CDR3 reads CAGLASGETQYF. In nucleotides, the CDR3 is TGTGCCGGACTAGCGTCTGGGGAGACCCAGTACTTC.

There are a few counts of this clone. V usage is TRBV9 and J usage is TRBJ2-2, with D unresolved. The CDR3 extends over 14 amino acids. V shed 6 bases and J shed 5 bases, with 14 bases lying between them. Germline V gene data show CDR1 as SGDLS and CDR2 as YYNGEE. CDR3 coding DNA: TGTGCCAGCACCCCTTTACGGGCGACCGGGGAGCTGTTTTTT. Protein: CASTPLRATGELFF.

There are a few counts of this clone. The rearrangement links TRBV18 to TRBJ1-4; possibly TRBD1 for D (5 bases). The CDR3 totals 15 residues. V shed 3 bases and J shed 2 bases, with 10 bases lying between them. In germline, CDR1 is KGHSH, CDR2 LQKENI. The CDR3 DNA reads as TGTGCCAGCTCACCCAGGGACGGGACTAATGAAAAACTGTTTTTT. It encodes CASSPRDGTNEKLFF. Full variable domain (rest looked up from reference TRBV18 and TRBJ1-4): NAGVMQNPRHLVRRRGQEARLRCSPMKGHSHVYWYRQLPEEGLKFMVYLQKENIIDESGMPKERFSAEFPKEGPSILRIQQVVRGDSAAYFCASSPRDGTNEKLFFGSGTQLSVL.

The chain joins TRBV5-1 to TRBJ2-3; D not certain. The CDR3 totals 12 residues. Looked up from germline, CDR1 is SGHRS and CDR2 is YFSETQ. Deletions cut 0 bases from V and 4 bases from J, with 3 bases between. The chain's CDR3 is CASSLESDTQYF. As DNA, the CDR3 is TGCGCCAGCAGCTTGGAGTCAGATACGCAGTATTTT.

The J gene is TRBJ2-3, the V gene TRBV5-1, with D perhaps matching TRBD1 or TRBD2 (5 bases each). The germline V gene encodes CDR1 SGHRS and CDR2 YFSETQ. V was cut by 4 bases and J by 4 bases, with 13 bases left in between. The CDR3 covers 14 residues. For the CDR3, the DNA is TGCGCCAGCAGCCGGGACGTTGGTCCAGATACGCAGTATTTT. Amino acids: CASSRDVGPDTQYF.

In this sample, this clone turned up a few times. The chain links TRBV10-3 to TRBJ1-2; 10 bases fit TRBD1. The V segment lost 5 bases and the J segment 3 bases; nucleotides outside the gene matches: 3. Germline CDR1 ENHRY, CDR2 SYGVKD. The CDR3 contains 14 residues. As DNA, the CDR3 is TGTGCCATCAGTCAGACAGGGGGCGACTATGGCTACACCTTC. Translating gives CAISQTGGDYGYTF.

This rearrangement joins TRBV7-6 to TRBJ2-5; D may be TRBD1 (5 bases). CDR1 SGHVS and CDR2 FNYEAQ come from the germline V gene. CDR3 length: 13 amino acids. V lost 4 bases to trimming and J lost 3 bases, with 9 bases between them. CDR3 in amino acids: CASSSFREETQYF. The CDR3 nucleotides are TGTGCCAGCAGCTCATTCAGGGAAGAGACCCAGTACTTC.

The V call is TRBV4-2, the J call TRBJ2-1, with no clear D. This CDR3 region has 18 residues. The V and J ends lost 0 bases and 8 bases respectively, with 23 bases between them. Germline V gene data show CDR1 as LGHNA and CDR2 as YNFKEQ. CDR3 DNA: TGTGCCAGCAGCCAAGATGACGGAAGTGGGTCCCCCCTGGATGAGCAGTTCTTC. It encodes CASSQDDGSGSPLDEQFF.

The V call is TRBV19, the J call TRBJ2-4, with 10 bases matching TRBD1. Losses at the gene ends were 6 bases for V and 4 bases for J; bases not matched to a gene: 3. This CDR3 is 14 amino acids long. Germline assignment: CDR1 LNHDA and CDR2 SQIVND (reference sequence). The CDR3 coding sequence is TGTGCCAGTAGCTGGGGACAGGGGAAAAACATTCAGTACTTC. Amino acid sequence: CASSWGQGKNIQYF.

The chain has TRBV5-6 and TRBJ1-5, with 11 bases identical to TRBD1. Germline CDR1 reads SGHDT; CDR2 reads YYEEEE. J lost 6 bases, V lost 1 base, and 3 bases had no gene match. The CDR3 is 15 residues long. CDR3 sequence: CASSLYGTGGQPQHF. In DNA, the CDR3 is TGTGCCAGCAGCTTGTATGGGACAGGGGGTCAGCCCCAGCATTTT.

This clone came up a few times. One end of the junction fails to match germline, which may point to a read error. This chain connects TRBV12-5 to TRBJ1-2, with D possibly TRBD1 on 5 matching bases. The germline CDR1 and CDR2 sequences are LGHNT and FRNRAP. The CDR3 is 15 residues long. CDR3 DNA sequence: TGTGCCAGTGGTTTGCGTCGGGGCGGAGACTATGGCTACACCTTC. The encoded protein is CASGLRRGGDYGYTF. The entire variable domain, with the rest obtained from reference TRBV12-5 and TRBJ1-2, is as follows: DARVTQTPRHKVTEMGQEVTMRCQPILGHNTVFWYRQTMMQGLELLAYFRNRAPLDDSGMPKDRFSAEMPDATLATLKIQPSEPRDSAVYFCASGLRRGGDYGYTFGSGTRLTVV.

This clone appeared a few times. This sequence joins TRBV19 and TRBJ1-2; D uncertain. Looked up from germline, CDR1 is LNHDA and CDR2 is SQIVND (reference sequence). CDR3 length equals 13 residues. Trimming cost V 7 bases and J 2 bases, with 11 bases left between them. The CDR3 region has the DNA TGTGCCAGTACCGGGATAACCAACTATGGCTACACCTTC. Encoded protein: CASTGITNYGYTF.

The rearrangement uses TRBV2 and TRBJ2-3; possibly TRBD2 for D (6 bases). V lost 5 bases, J lost 5 bases, and 14 bases lay in between. Per germline, CDR1 SNHLY and CDR2 FYNNEI. This CDR3 is built from 14 residues. The CDR3 DNA reads TGTGCCAGCAGTTTGACCTTTAGCGGAGATACGCAGTATTTT. Amino acid sequence: CASSLTFSGDTQYF.

This sequence joins TRBV2 and TRBJ1-6; D is ambiguous. Trimming took off 8 bases at V and 8 bases at J, with 13 bases between the two ends. The CDR3 runs 13 residues. Germline CDR1 and CDR2: SNHLY and FYNNEI. The CDR3 sequence is CASESLEDSPLHF. The CDR3 nucleotides are TGTGCCAGCGAGTCTCTGGAGGATTCACCCCTCCACTTT.

The chain links TRBV29-1 to TRBJ2-7; D gene ambiguous. CDR3 size: 11 residues. The V and J ends lost 7 bases and 3 bases respectively, with 10 bases between them. Germline V gene data show CDR1 as SQVTM and CDR2 as ANQGSEA. The CDR3 loop reads CSAASHYEQYF. CDR3 in DNA: TGCAGCGCGGCGTCTCACTACGAGCAGTACTTC.

V is TRBV2 and J is TRBJ2-1; D not resolved. The CDR3 length is 13 residues. V gave up 6 bases and J gave up 7 bases, with 13 bases separating them. The germline gives CDR1 SNHLY, CDR2 FYNNEI. The CDR3 reads CASRLDGRNEQFF. DNA for the CDR3: TGTGCCAGCAGGTTGGACGGCAGGAATGAGCAGTTCTTC.

V is TRBV4-1 and J is TRBJ2-7; D is unresolved. The germline gives CDR1 MGHRA, CDR2 YSYEKL. The CDR3 runs 12 residues. Deletions cut 1 base from V and 6 bases from J, with 7 bases between. The CDR3 spells CASSQVMGEQYF. In nucleotides, the CDR3 is TGCGCCAGCAGCCAAGTAATGGGCGAGCAGTACTTC.

V and J are TRBV7-2 and TRBJ2-3, with 9 nucleotides matching TRBD2. The CDR3 is 16 residues long. The V gene end was trimmed by 5 bases and the J gene end by 2 bases; junction bases not matched to a gene: 8. Germline V gene sequence: CDR1 SGHTA, CDR2 FQGNSA. CDR3 nucleotide sequence: TGTGCCAGCAGCCGTGGGGCGGGGGGGACCACAGATACGCAGTATTTT. Translated: CASSRGAGGTTDTQYF.

The V and J genes are TRBV19 and TRBJ1-2; 7 bases are a match to TRBD1. The CDR3 has 13 amino acids. Losses at the gene ends were 6 bases for V and 4 bases for J; bases not matched to a gene: 5. Germline CDR1 is LNHDA and CDR2 is SQIVND (reference sequence). The CDR3 is CASSRDSSYGYTF. For the CDR3, the DNA is TGTGCCAGTAGCCGGGACAGCTCCTATGGCTACACCTTC. Full variable domain (outside the CDR3, taken from reference TRBV19 and TRBJ1-2): DGGITQSPKYLFRKEGQNVTLSCEQNLNHDAMYWYRQDPGQGLRLIYYSQIVNDFQKGDIAEGYSVSREKKESFPLTVTSAQKNPTAFYLCASSRDSSYGYTFGSGTRLTVV.

This chain links TRBV11-2 with TRBJ1-2; possibly TRBD1 for D (6 bases). The CDR3 runs to 14 residues. With 0 bases removed from V and 5 bases from J, the gap between germline ends came to 10 bases. Germline CDR1 is SGHAT and CDR2 is FQNNGV. CDR3 region: CASSLDPGEYGYTF. The CDR3 DNA follows: TGTGCCAGCAGCTTAGATCCAGGGGAATATGGCTACACCTTC.

The J gene is TRBJ2-7, the V gene TRBV7-9, with D possibly being TRBD1 (5 bases). Germline V lookup: CDR1 SEHNR, CDR2 FQNEAQ (reference sequence). The CDR3 contains 14 residues. V was shortened by 5 bases and J by 2 bases, with 13 bases between the two germline ends. Written as DNA, the CDR3 is TGTGCCAGCAGCATCTCGCAGGGTACCTACGAGCAGTACTTC. Its protein product is CASSISQGTYEQYF.

The V and J genes are TRBV7-2 and TRBJ2-7; the match to TRBD2 covers 12 bases. This CDR3 is built from 16 residues. J gave up 3 bases and V 4 bases, and 7 bases lay outside the gene matches. CDR1 and CDR2 (germline): SGHTA, FQGNSA. In nucleotides, the CDR3 is TGTGCCAGCAGCTCTAGGACTAGCGGGGATTTCTACGAGCAGTACTTC. It yields the protein CASSSRTSGDFYEQYF.